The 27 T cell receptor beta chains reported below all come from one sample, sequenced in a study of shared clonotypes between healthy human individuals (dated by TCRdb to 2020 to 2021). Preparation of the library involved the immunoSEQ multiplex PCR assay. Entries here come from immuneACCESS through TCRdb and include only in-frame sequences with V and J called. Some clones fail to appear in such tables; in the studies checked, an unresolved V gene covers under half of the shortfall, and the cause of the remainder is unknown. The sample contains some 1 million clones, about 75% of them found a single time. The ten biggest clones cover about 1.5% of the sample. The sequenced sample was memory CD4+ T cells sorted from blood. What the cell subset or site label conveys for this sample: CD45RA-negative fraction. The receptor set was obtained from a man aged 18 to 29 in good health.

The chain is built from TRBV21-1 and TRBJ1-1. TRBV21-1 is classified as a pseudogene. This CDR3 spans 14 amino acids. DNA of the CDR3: TGTGCCAGCACTCAACCCCGGCGGAACACTGAAGCTTTCTTT. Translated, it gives CASTQPRRNTEAFF.

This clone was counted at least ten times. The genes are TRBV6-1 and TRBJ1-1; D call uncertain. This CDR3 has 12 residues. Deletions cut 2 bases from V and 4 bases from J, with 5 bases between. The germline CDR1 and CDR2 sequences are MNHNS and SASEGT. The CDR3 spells CASSERSTEAFF. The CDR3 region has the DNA TGTGCCAGCAGTGAAAGGAGCACTGAAGCTTTCTTT.

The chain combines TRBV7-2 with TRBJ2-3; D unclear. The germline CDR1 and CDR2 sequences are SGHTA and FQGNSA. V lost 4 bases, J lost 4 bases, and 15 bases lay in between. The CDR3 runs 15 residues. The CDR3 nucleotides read TGTGCCAGCAGCTGGGATGGGATTCGAGCAGATACGCAGTATTTT. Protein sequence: CASSWDGIRADTQYF. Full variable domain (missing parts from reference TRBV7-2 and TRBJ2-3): GAGVSQSPSNKVTEKGKDVELRCDPISGHTALYWYRQSLGQGLEFLIYFQGNSAPDKSGLPSDRFSAERTGGSVSTLTIQRTQQEDSAVYLCASSWDGIRADTQYFGPGTRLTVL.

The CDR3 protein is CASSSSRGRADNEQFF. The DNA of the CDR3 is TGTGCCAGCAGCTCCTCTCGCGGGAGGGCTGACAATGAGCAGTTCTTC. This sequence joins TRBV13 and TRBJ2-1, with 9 bases lining up with TRBD2. Germline trimming cut 4 bases from V and 5 bases from J; bases unmatched to any gene: 9. CDR1 and CDR2 from the germline V gene are PRHDT and FYEKMQ (reference sequence). The CDR3 covers 16 residues.

CDR3 nucleotides: TGTGCCAGCAGCTCAGAGGCCAGGGGTGGAGCTTTCTTT. Protein: CASSSEARGGAFF. The chain links TRBV7-6 to TRBJ1-1, with D possibly TRBD1 on 6 matching bases. The V end was cut by 4 bases, the J end by 10 bases, with 16 bases between. Germline CDR1 and CDR2: SGHVS and FNYEAQ. CDR3 length equals 13 residues.

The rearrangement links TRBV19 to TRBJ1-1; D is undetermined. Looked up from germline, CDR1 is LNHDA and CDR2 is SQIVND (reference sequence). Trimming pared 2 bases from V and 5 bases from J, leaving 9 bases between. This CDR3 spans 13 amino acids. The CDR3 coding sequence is TGTGCCAGTAGTATAATGGCCTCTACTGAAGCTTTCTTT. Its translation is CASSIMASTEAFF. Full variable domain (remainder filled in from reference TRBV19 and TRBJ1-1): DGGITQSPKYLFRKEGQNVTLSCEQNLNHDAMYWYRQDPGQGLRLIYYSQIVNDFQKGDIAEGYSVSREKKESFPLTVTSAQKNPTAFYLCASSIMASTEAFFGQGTRLTVV.

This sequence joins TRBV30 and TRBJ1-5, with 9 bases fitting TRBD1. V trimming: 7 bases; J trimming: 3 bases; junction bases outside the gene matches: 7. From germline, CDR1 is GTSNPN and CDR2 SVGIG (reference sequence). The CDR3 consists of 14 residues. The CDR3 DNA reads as TGTGCCTCCGGACAGGGGCCTTCCAATCAGCCCCAGCATTTT. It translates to CASGQGPSNQPQHF.

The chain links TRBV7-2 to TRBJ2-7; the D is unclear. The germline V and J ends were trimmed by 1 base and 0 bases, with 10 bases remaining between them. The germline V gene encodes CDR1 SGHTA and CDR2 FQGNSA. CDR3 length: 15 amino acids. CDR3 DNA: TGTGCCAGCAGCTTAGATCGCCTGCTCTCCTACGAGCAGTACTTC. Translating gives CASSLDRLLSYEQYF.

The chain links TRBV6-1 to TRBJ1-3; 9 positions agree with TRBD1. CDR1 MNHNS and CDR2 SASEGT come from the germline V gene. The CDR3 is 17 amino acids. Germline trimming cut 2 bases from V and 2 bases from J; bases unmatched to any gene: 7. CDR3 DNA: TGTGCCAGCAGTGAAAGTTCGGGACAGGGAACTGGAAACACCATATATTTT. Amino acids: CASSESSGQGTGNTIYF.

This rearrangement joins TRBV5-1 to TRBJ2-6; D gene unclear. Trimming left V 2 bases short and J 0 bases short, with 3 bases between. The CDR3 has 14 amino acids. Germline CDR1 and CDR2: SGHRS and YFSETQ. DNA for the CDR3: TGCGCCAGCAGCTTCCCCTCTGGGGCCAACGTCCTGACTTTC. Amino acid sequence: CASSFPSGANVLTF.

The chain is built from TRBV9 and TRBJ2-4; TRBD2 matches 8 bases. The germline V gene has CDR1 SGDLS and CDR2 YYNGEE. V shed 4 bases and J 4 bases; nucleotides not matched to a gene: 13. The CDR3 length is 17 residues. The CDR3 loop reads CASSPQRTGLDKNIQYF. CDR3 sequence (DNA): TGTGCCAGCAGCCCGCAAAGGACGGGACTAGATAAAAACATTCAGTACTTC. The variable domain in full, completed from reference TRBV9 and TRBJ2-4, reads DSGVTQTPKHLITATGQRVTLRCSPRSGDLSVYWYQQSLDQGLQFLIQYYNGEERAKGNILERFSAQQFPDLHSELNLSSLELGDSALYFCASSPQRTGLDKNIQYFGAGTRLSVL.

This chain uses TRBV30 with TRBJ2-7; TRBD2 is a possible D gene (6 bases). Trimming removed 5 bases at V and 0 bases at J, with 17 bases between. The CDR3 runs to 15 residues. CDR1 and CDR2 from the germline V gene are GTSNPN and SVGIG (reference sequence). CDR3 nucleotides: TGTGCCTGGGAGGTCGGGAGAAAGATCTCCTACGAGCAGTACTTC. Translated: CAWEVGRKISYEQYF.

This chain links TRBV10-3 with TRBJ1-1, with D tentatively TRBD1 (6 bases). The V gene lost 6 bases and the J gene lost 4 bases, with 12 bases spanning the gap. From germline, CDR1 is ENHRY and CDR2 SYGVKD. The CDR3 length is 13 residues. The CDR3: CAIRQGGGTEAFF. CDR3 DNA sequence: TGTGCCATCAGACAGGGCGGGGGCACTGAAGCTTTCTTT.

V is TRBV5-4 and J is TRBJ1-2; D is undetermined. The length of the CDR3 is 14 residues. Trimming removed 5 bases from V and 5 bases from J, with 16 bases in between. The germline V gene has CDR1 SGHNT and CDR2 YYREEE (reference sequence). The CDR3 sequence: CASSPGPELYGYTF. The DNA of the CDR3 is TGTGCCAGCAGTCCCGGACCAGAATTATATGGCTACACCTTC.

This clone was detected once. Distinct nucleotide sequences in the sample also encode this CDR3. The CDR3 sequence is CASSLYTGGDTEAFF. The CDR3 DNA is TGTGCCAGCTCATTATACACAGGGGGCGATACTGAAGCTTTCTTT. The rearrangement uses TRBV18 and TRBJ1-1, with 9 bases matching TRBD1. With 5 bases clipped from V and 5 bases from J, the junction kept 9 bases outside the gene matches. The CDR3 totals 15 residues. The germline gives CDR1 KGHSH, CDR2 LQKENI. Filled out from reference TRBV18 and TRBJ1-1, the complete variable domain reads NAGVMQNPRHLVRRRGQEARLRCSPMKGHSHVYWYRQLPEEGLKFMVYLQKENIIDESGMPKERFSAEFPKEGPSILRIQQVVRGDSAAYFCASSLYTGGDTEAFFGQGTRLTVV.

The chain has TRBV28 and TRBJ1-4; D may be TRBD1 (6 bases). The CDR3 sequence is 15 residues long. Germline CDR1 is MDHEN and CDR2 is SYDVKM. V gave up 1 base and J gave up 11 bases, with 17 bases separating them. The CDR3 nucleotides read TGTGCCAGCAGTTTATATCGGCAGGGGACCGGGAAACTGTTTTTT. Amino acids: CASSLYRQGTGKLFF.

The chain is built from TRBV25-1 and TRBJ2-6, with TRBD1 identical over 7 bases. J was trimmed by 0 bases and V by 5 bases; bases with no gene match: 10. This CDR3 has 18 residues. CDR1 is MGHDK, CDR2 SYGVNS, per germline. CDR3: CASSHLGQPTSGANVLTF. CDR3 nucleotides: TGTGCCAGCAGTCACCTGGGACAGCCGACCTCTGGGGCCAACGTCCTGACTTTC.

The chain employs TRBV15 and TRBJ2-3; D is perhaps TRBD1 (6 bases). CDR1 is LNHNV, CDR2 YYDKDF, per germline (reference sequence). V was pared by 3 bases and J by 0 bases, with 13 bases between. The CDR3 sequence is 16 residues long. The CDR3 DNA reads TGTGCCACCAGCAGTGGACAGTCTAGGAGCACAGATACGCAGTATTTT. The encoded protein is CATSSGQSRSTDTQYF.

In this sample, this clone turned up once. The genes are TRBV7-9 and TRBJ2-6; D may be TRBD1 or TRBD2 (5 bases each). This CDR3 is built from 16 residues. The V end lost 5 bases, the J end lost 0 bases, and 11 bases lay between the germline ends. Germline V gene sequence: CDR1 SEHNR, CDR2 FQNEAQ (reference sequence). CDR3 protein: CASSPGRPSGANVLTF. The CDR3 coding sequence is TGTGCCAGCAGCCCGGGACGTCCCTCTGGGGCCAACGTCCTGACTTTC.

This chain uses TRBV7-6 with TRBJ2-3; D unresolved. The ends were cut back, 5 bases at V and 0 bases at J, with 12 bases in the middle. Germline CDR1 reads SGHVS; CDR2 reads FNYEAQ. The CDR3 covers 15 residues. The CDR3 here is CASSRRAISTDTQYF. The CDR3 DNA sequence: TGTGCCAGCAGCCGCCGGGCTATTAGCACAGATACGCAGTATTTT.

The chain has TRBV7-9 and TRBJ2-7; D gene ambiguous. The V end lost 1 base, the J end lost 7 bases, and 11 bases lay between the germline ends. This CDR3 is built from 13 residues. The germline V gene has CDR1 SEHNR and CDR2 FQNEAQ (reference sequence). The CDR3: CASSLEGSSEQYF. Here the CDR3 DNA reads TGTGCCAGCAGCTTAGAAGGGTCTTCGGAGCAGTACTTC.

This chain's CDR3 is CAWGQGYRSPLHF. The CDR3 DNA sequence: TGTGCCTGGGGCCAGGGGTATCGGTCACCCCTCCACTTT. The chain is built from TRBV30 and TRBJ1-6; D is possibly TRBD1 (6 bases). The CDR3 has 13 residues. Germline assignment: CDR1 GTSNPN and CDR2 SVGIG (reference sequence). Trimming cost V 5 bases and J 10 bases, with 15 bases left between them.

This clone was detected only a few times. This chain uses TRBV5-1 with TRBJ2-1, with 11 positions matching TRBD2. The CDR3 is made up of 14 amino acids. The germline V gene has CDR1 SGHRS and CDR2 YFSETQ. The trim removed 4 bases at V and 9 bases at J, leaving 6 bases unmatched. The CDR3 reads CASSATSGRIEQFF. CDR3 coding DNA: TGCGCCAGCAGCGCCACTAGCGGGAGAATTGAGCAGTTCTTC.

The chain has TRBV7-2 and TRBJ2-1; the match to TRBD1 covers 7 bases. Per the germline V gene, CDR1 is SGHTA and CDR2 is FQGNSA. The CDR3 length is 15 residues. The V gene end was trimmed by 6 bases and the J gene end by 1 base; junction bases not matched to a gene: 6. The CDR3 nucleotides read TGTGCCAGCAGACTGACAGGGCGGTCCTACAATGAGCAGTTCTTC. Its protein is CASRLTGRSYNEQFF.

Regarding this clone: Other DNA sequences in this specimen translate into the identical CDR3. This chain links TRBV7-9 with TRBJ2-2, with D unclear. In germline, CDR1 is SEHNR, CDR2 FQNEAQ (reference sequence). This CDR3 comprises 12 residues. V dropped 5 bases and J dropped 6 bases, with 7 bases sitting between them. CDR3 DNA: TGTGCCAGCAGCCCCGAGGCCGGGGAGCTGTTTTTT. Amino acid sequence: CASSPEAGELFF.

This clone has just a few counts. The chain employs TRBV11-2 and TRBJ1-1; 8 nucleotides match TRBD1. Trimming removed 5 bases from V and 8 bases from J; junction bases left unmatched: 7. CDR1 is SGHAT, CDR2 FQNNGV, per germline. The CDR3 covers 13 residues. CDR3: CASSLDRGREAFF. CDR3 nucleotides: TGTGCCAGCAGCCTTGACAGGGGCCGAGAAGCTTTCTTT.

CDR3 region: CASSLRAGGPYNEQFF. The CDR3 DNA is TGCGCCAGCAGCTTGAGGGCAGGGGGCCCCTACAATGAGCAGTTCTTC. The chain uses TRBV5-1 and TRBJ2-1; TRBD1 agrees at 8 bases. The V and J ends lost 1 base and 2 bases, in that order; junction bases with no gene match: 5. This CDR3 spans 16 amino acids. Germline CDR1 reads SGHRS; CDR2 reads YFSETQ.